What follows describes a single TCR beta chain. Antigen: not known. This entry comes from a study of cytomegalovirus exposure and HLA in healthy donors. The study, taken as a whole, reports: Later on, analysis showed that most CMV-associated TCR beta chains appeared to be HLA-restricted. There were some public TCRs occurring in many donors, but most TCR sequences were rare. Owing to their indistinguishability, certain V segments, notably TRBV6-2 and TRBV6-3, were excluded.

The germline V gene encodes CDR1 MNHEY and CDR2 SMNVEV (reference sequence). The CDR3 is 16 residues long. V lost 4 bases and J 1 base, leaving 16 bases between the germline ends. PCR amplification relied on 60 Vbeta primers (plus 13 Jbeta primers). Produced via immunoSEQ multiplex PCR; TCRdb's table is partial and in-frame only. Among roughly 100,000 clones listed, approximately 79% were seen once. This chain links TRBV27 with TRBJ1-1; unclear D gene. This TCR derives from a woman aged 40 to 55 in good health and CMV-seronegative. The sample was PBMCs. The CDR3 DNA reads as TGTGCCAGCAGTTCACGAGTAGGCGAGGGGAACACTGAAGCTTTCTTT. The encoded protein is CASSSRVGEGNTEAFF.